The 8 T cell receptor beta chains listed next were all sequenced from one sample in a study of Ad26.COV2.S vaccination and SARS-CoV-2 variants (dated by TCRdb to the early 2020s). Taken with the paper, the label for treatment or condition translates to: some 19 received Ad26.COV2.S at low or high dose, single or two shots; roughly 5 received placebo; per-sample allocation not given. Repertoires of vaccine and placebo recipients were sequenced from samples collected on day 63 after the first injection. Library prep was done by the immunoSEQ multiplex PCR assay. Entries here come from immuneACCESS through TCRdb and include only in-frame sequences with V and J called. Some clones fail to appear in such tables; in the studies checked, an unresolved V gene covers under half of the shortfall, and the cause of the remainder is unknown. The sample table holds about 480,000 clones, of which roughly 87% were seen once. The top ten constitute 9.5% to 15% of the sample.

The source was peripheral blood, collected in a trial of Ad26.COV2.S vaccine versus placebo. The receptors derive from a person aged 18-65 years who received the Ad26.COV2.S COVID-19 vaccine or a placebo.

The CDR3 nucleotides are TGCGCCAGCAGCCCAGAGGGGAGAGATACGCAGTATTTT. This codes for CASSPEGRDTQYF. The J gene is TRBJ2-3, the V gene TRBV4-3, with D perhaps assigned TRBD1 or TRBD2 (5 bases each). The CDR3 length is 13 residues. Trimming took off 4 bases at V and 5 bases at J, with 10 bases between the two ends. Germline CDR1 and CDR2: LGHNA and YSLEER.

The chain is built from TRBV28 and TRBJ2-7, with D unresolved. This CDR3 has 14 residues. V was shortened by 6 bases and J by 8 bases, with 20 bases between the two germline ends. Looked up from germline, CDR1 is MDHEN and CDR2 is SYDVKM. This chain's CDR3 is CASSPTGSATKQYF. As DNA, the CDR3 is TGTGCCAGCAGCCCGACCGGTTCGGCTACGAAGCAGTACTTC.

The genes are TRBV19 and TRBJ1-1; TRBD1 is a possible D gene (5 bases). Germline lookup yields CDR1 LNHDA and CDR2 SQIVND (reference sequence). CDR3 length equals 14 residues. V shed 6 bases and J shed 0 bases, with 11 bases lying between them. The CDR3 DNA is TGTGCCAGTAGCCACGGGGGTATGAACACTGAAGCTTTCTTT. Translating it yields CASSHGGMNTEAFF.

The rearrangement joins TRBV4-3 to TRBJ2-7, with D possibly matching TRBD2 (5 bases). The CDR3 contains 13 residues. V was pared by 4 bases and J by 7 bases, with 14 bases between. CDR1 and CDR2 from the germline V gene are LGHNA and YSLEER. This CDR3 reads CASSLGNLEEQYF. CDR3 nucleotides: TGCGCCAGCAGCCTCGGGAATCTGGAGGAGCAGTACTTC.

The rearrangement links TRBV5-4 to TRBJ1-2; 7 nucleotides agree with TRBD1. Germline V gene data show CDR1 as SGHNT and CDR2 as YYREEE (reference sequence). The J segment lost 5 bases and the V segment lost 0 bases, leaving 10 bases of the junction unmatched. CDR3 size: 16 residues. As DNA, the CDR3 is TGTGCCAGCAGCTTGGCGTCCGGGACAGCCAGATATGGCTACACCTTC. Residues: CASSLASGTARYGYTF.

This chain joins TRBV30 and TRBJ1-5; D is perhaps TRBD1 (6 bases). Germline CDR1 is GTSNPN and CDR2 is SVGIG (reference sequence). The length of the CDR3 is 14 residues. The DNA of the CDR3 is TGTGCTGCAACCGGGACATCTATCCTAGAGCCCCAGCATTTT. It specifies CAATGTSILEPQHF.

Here the CDR3 DNA reads TGTGCCAGCAGCTTTGGACCCCGGGACCCTCAAGCGAGCTCCTACGAGCAGTACTTC. This codes for CASSFGPRDPQASSYEQYF. The rearrangement joins TRBV7-9 to TRBJ2-7; possibly TRBD1 or TRBD2 for D (5 bases each). The germline V and J ends were trimmed by 3 bases and 0 bases, with 24 bases remaining between them. The CDR3 spans 19 residues. Germline V lookup: CDR1 SEHNR, CDR2 FQNEAQ (reference sequence). Supplemented by reference TRBV7-9 and TRBJ2-7, the full variable domain reads DTGVSQNPRHKITKRGQNVTFRCDPISEHNRLYWYRQTLGQGPEFLTYFQNEAQLEKSRLLSDRFSAERPKGSFSTLEIQRTEQGDSAMYLCASSFGPRDPQASSYEQYFGPGTRLTVT.

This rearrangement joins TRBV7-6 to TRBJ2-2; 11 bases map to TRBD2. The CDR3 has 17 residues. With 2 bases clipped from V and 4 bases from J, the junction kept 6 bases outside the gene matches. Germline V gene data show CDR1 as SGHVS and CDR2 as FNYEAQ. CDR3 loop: CASSLSPTSGSTGELFF. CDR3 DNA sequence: TGTGCCAGCAGCTTATCCCCTACTAGCGGGAGCACCGGGGAGCTGTTTTTT.